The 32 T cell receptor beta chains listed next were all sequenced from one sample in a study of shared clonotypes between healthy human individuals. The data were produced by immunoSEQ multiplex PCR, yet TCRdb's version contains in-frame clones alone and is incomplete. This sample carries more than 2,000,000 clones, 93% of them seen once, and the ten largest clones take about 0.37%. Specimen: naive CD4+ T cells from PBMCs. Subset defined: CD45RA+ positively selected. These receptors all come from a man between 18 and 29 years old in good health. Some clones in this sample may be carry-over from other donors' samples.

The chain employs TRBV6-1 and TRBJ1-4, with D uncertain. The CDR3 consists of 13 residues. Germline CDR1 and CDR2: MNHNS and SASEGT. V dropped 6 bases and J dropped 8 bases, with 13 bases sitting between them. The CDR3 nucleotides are TGTGCCAGCAGCCAGTGGACTGGGGAAAAACTGTTTTTT. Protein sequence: CASSQWTGEKLFF.

Here the CDR3 DNA reads TGTGCCAGCAGTGGGCTAGCGGGAGGGCCCTACAATGAGCAGTTCTTC. Protein: CASSGLAGGPYNEQFF. The gene calls are TRBV6-1 and TRBJ2-1; TRBD2 agrees at 12 bases. From germline, CDR1 is MNHNS and CDR2 SASEGT. J lost 2 bases, V lost 4 bases, and 3 bases had no gene match. CDR3 size: 16 residues.

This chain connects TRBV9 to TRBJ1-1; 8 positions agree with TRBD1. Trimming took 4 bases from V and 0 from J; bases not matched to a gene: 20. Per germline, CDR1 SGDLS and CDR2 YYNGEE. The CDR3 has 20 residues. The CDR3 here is CASSPRTGPKQENMNTEAFF. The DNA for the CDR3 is TGTGCCAGCAGCCCCCGGACAGGGCCCAAACAAGAAAATATGAACACTGAAGCTTTCTTT.

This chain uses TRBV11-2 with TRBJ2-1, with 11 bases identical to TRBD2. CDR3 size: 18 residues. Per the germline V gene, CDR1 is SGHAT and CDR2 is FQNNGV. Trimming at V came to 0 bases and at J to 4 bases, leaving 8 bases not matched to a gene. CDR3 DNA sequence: TGTGCCAGCAGCTTAGATCAAAGAGGGACTAGCGGATACAATGAGCAGTTCTTC. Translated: CASSLDQRGTSGYNEQFF.

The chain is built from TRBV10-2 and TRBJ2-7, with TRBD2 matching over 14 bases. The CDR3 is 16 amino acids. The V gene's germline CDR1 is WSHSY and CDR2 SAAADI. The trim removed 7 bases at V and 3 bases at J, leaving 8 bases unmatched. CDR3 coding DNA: TGCGCCAGCAACCCGGGACTAGCGGGAGCAGGCTACGAGCAGTACTTC. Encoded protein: CASNPGLAGAGYEQYF.

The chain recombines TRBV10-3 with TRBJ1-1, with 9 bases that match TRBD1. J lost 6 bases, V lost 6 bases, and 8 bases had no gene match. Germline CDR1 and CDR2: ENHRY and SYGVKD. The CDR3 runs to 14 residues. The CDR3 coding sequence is TGTGCCATCAGGTCGGACAGGGGCAGGGCTGAAGCTTTCTTT. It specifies CAIRSDRGRAEAFF.

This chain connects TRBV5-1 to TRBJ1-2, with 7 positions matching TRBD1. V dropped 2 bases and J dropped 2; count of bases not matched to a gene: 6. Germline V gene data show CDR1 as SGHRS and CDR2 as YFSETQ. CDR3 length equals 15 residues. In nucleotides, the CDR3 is TGCGCCAGCAGCTTCGGGACAGACACCAACTATGGCTACACCTTC. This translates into CASSFGTDTNYGYTF.

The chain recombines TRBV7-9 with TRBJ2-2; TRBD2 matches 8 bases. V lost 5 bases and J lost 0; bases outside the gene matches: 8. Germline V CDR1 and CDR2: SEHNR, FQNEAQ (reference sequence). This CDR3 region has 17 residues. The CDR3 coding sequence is TGTGCCAGCAGCCAAAGGACTAGCCGAGCGAACACCGGGGAGCTGTTTTTT. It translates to CASSQRTSRANTGELFF.

Written as DNA, the CDR3 is TGTGCCAGCGGACTAGCGGGAGGGCCTTTCGGGGAGCTGTTTTTT. Amino acid sequence: CASGLAGGPFGELFF. V usage is TRBV2 and J usage is TRBJ2-2; 15 nucleotides match TRBD2. CDR3 length equals 15 residues. Germline V CDR1 and CDR2: SNHLY, FYNNEI. Unmatched junction bases numbered 5, after V lost 8 bases and J lost 7 bases.

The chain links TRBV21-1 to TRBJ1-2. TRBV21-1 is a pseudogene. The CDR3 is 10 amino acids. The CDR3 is CASSDGRDTF. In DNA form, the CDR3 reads TGTGCCAGCAGCGACGGGAGGGACACCTTC.

CDR3 region: CASGTSDRPYEQYF. CDR3 nucleotides: TGTGCGTCTGGGACTAGCGATCGTCCCTACGAGCAGTACTTC. V is TRBV6-6 and J is TRBJ2-7, with 10 positions matching TRBD2. Germline V gene data show CDR1 as MNHNY and CDR2 as SVGAGI (reference sequence). This CDR3 spans 14 amino acids.

The CDR3 spells CASSRVSSGVSGEQFF. The DNA of the CDR3 is TGTGCCAGCAGTAGGGTTTCTAGCGGGGTATCCGGTGAGCAGTTCTTC. This chain connects TRBV6-4 to TRBJ2-1; 9 bases are shared with TRBD2. Germline CDR1 reads MRHNA; CDR2 reads SNTAGT. The CDR3 consists of 16 residues. Losses at the gene ends were 5 bases for V and 9 bases for J; bases not matched to a gene: 14.

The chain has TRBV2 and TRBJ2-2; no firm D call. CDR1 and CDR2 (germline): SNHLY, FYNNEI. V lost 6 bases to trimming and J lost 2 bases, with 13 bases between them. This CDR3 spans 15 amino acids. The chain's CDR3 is CASSPRRKNTGELFF. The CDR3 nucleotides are TGTGCCAGCAGCCCCCGGCGGAAAAACACCGGGGAGCTGTTTTTT.

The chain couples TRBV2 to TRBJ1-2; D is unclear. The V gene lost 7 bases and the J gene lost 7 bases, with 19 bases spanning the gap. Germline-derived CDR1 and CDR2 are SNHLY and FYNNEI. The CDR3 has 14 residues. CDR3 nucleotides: TGTGCCAGCATGATGAATACAGATTTCCGTGGCTACACCTTC. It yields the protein CASMMNTDFRGYTF.

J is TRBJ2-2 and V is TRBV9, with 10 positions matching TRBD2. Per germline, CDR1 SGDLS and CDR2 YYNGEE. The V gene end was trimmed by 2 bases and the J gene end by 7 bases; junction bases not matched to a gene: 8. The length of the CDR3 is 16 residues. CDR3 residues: CASSVRTSGSYGELFF. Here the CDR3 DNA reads TGTGCCAGCAGCGTGCGGACTAGCGGATCCTACGGGGAGCTGTTTTTT. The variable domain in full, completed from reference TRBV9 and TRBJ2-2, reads DSGVTQTPKHLITATGQRVTLRCSPRSGDLSVYWYQQSLDQGLQFLIQYYNGEERAKGNILERFSAQQFPDLHSELNLSSLELGDSALYFCASSVRTSGSYGELFFGEGSRLTVL.

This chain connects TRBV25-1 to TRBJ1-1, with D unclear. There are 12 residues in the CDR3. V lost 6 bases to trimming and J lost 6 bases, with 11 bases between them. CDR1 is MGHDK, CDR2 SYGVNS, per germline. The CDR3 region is CASRRRGSEAFF. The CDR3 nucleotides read TGTGCCAGCAGGCGACGGGGATCTGAAGCTTTCTTT.

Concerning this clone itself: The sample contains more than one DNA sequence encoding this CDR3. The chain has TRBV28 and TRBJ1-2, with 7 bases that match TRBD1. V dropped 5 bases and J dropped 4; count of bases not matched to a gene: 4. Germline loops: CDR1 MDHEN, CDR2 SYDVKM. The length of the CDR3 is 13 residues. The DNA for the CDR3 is TGTGCCAGCAGTCTGACAGGGACCTATGGCTACACCTTC. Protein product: CASSLTGTYGYTF.

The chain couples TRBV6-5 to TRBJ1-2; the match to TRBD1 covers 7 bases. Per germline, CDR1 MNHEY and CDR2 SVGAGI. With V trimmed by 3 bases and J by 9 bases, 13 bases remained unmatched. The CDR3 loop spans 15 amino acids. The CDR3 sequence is CASSYGGGGHWSYTF. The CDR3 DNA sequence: TGTGCCAGCAGTTATGGGGGAGGGGGCCATTGGAGCTACACCTTC.

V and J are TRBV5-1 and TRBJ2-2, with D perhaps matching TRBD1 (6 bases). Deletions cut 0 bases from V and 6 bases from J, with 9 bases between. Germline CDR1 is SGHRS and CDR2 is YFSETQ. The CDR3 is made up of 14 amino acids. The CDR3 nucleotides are TGCGCCAGCAGCTTGGAGGGGGAGCCCGGGGAGCTGTTTTTT. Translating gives CASSLEGEPGELFF.

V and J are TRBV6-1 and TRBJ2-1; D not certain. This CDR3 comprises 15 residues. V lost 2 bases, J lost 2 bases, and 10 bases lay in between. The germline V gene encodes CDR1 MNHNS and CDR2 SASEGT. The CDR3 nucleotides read TGTGCCAGCAGTGAATTCTTAGACACCTACAATGAGCAGTTCTTC. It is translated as CASSEFLDTYNEQFF.

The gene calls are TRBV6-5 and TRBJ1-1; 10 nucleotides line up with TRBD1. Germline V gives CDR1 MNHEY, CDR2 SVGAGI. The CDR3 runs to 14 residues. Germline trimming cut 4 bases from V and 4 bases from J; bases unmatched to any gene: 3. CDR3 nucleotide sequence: TGTGCCAGCAGTTTGAGGACAGGGGGCACTGAAGCTTTCTTT. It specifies CASSLRTGGTEAFF.

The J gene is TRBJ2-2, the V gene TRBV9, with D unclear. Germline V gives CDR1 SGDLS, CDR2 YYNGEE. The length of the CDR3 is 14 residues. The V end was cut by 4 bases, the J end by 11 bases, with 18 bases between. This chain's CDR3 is CASSSSSLGAELFF. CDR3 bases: TGTGCCAGCAGCTCCAGTTCACTCGGCGCAGAGCTGTTTTTT.

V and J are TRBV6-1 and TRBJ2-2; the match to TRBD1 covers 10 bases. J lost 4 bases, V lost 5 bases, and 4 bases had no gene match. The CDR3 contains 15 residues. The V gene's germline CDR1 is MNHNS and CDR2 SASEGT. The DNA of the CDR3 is TGTGCCAGCAGTCCGGGACAGGGGACCACCGGGGAGCTGTTTTTT. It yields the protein CASSPGQGTTGELFF.

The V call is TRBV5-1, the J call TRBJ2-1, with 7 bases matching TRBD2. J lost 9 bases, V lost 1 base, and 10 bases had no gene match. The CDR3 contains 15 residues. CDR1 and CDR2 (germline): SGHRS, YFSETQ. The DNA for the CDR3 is TGCGCCAGCAGCTTGATGTCCGCCGGCGGGGGTGAGCAGTTCTTC. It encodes CASSLMSAGGGEQFF.

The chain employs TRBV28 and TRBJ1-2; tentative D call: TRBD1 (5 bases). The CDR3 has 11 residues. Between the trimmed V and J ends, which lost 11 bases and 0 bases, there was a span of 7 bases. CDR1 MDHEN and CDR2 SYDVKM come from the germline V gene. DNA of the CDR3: TGTGCCTGGGGCGCTAACTATGGCTACACCTTC. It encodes CAWGANYGYTF.

As DNA, the CDR3 is TGTGCCATCAAACAGGGTAACACCAATCAGCCCCAGCATTTT. It codes for CAIKQGNTNQPQHF. This chain connects TRBV6-5 to TRBJ1-5; weak D call: TRBD1 (6 bases). Germline loops: CDR1 MNHEY, CDR2 SVGAGI. V was shortened by 10 bases and J by 3 bases, with 16 bases between the two germline ends. The CDR3 runs 14 residues.

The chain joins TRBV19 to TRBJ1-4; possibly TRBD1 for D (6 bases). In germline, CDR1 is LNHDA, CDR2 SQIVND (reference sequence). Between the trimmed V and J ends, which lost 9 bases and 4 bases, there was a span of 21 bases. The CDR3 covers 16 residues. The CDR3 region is CASAVRGPRRNEKLFF. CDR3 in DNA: TGTGCCAGCGCCGTTCGGGGGCCCCGACGTAATGAAAAACTGTTTTTT.

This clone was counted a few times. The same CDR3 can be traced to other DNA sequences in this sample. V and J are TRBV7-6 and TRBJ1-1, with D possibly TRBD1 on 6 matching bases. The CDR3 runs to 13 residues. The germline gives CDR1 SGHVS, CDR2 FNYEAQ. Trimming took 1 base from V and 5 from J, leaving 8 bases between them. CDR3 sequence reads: CASSLGQGTEAFF. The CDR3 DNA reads TGTGCCAGCAGCTTAGGGCAGGGGACTGAAGCTTTCTTT.

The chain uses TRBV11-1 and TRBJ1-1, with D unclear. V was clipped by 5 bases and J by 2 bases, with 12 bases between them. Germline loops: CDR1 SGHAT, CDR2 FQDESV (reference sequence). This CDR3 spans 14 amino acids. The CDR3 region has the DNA TGTGCCAGCAGCCCCCTCCGGTTTAACACTGAAGCTTTCTTT. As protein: CASSPLRFNTEAFF.

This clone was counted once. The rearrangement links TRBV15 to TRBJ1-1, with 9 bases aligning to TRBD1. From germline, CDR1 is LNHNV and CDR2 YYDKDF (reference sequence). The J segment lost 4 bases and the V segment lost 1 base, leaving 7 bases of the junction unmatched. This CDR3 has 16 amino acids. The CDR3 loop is CATSRGGGTGTTEAFF. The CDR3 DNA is TGTGCCACCAGCAGAGGAGGAGGGACAGGGACCACTGAAGCTTTCTTT. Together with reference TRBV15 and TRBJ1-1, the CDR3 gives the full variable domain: DAMVIQNPRYQVTQFGKPVTLSCSQTLNHNVMYWYQQKSSQAPKLLFHYYDKDFNNEADTPDNFQSRRPNTSFCFLDIRSPGLGDTAMYLCATSRGGGTGTTEAFFGQGTRLTVV.

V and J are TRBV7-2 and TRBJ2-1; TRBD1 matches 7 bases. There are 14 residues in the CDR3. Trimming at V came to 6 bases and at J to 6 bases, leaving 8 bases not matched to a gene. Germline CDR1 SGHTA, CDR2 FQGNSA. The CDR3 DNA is TGTGCCAGCAGTTCATTAGGGGGCATCAATGAGCAGTTCTTC. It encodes CASSSLGGINEQFF.

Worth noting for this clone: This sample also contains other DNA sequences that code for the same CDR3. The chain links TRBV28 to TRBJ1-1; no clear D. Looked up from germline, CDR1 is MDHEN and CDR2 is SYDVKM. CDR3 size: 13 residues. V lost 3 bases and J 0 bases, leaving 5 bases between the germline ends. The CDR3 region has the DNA TGTGCCAGCAGTTTTCCGTTGAACACTGAAGCTTTCTTT. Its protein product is CASSFPLNTEAFF.